Sequencing of this T cell receptor (beta chain) was carried out in a study of T cell responses to AZD1222 COVID-19 vaccine (dated by TCRdb to the early 2020s). Regarding the research as a whole: AZD1222 recipients given second doses at about 4 weeks or at about 12 weeks were pooled, since spike-specific TCR depth and breadth were not found to differ between the two schedules. Trial participants were enrolled by age into subgroups of 18-55, 56-69 and 70-plus years, and approximately 150, 30 and 60 TCR-sequenced participants, respectively, were included in these subgroups. A total of about 230 trial participants underwent TCR sequencing, of whom approximately 210 received two doses of AZD1222 and some 25 received two doses of the MenACWY control vaccine. Points the paper makes about the study in general: Participants were mostly white British, with more females than males. The authors suggested clonal diversity may have been underestimated. The whole spike protein was spanned by vaccine-associated CD4 TCRs, and dominant responses were seen in regions 160-218 and 743-854. Because no day 14 peak-response samples were available, the repertoires could be characterized only after the peak T cell response. After two AZD1222 doses, both the breadth and the depth of spike-specific TCRs were significantly higher than at day 0 and than in MenACWY recipients. Conclusions about previously exposed vaccinees are limited because only five or six AZD1222 recipients were SARS-CoV-2 seropositive at baseline. The 56-69-year group was small, and its depth increase did not reach significance, likely because of low power. Epitopes outside the regions mutated in the B.1.351 and B.1.1.7 variants were reportedly recognized by nearly half of the unique spike-specific TCRs.

A note on this clone: Which antigen it targets is not known. No much larger clone is present one base from it, and per-base qualities are unavailable.

CDR1 and CDR2, looked up from the germline V gene, are SGHTA and FQGTGA. Taken from cysteine to phenylalanine, the CDR3 has 13 residues. Only the CDR3 DNA stays, 39 bases, in frame from base 1. V lost 2 bases and J lost 4 bases; the stretch between them is 5 bases long. The CDR3 regions of human TCRbeta chains were subjected to immunosequencing. Under the source paper's analysis protocol: Repertoire TCRs were checked for matches against a reference library of SARS-CoV-2-specific TCRs that had been generated using the MIRA antigen-specificity platform. Breadth was defined as the fraction of unique TCRs that were SARS-CoV-2-associated. Depth was defined as the fraction of total T cells that were SARS-CoV-2-associated. Using the MIRA data, each spike-specific TCR was mapped to the spike region that the TCR reacts to and placed in a CD4 or CD8 class. Log10-transformed breadth and depth values were compared by one-way ANOVA with Sidak's multiple comparisons tests. In its TCRdb copy, this immuneACCESS table keeps in-frame sequences only and misses some clones. Where compared with another copy, unresolved V genes explain less than half of these, and the others have no known cause. V and J calls and clone size are those listed in that table; D and trimming were worked out from the DNA. For this sample there are some 120,000 clones; over 70% appear just once. About 5% of the sample goes to the ten largest clones.

Reading the label with the study, this specimen's time point is: baseline before first vaccination. Vaccinee samples were obtained from the UK trials COV001 and COV002, which included a single-blind randomized controlled phase 2/3 trial of AZD1222 (ChAdOx1 nCoV-19) in healthy adults. Trial participant PBMC samples were collected at day 0 and day 28 after the second dose for TCRbeta chain sequencing. The chain is assembled from TRBV7-3 and TRBJ2-2; the D gene cannot be resolved reliably. The source material was peripheral blood, sampled on day 0 of AZD1222 vaccination. The sequence came from an adult in good health. The CDR3 amino acid sequence is: CASSLSLTGELFF. The DNA sequence reads TGTGCCAGCAGCTTATCTCTCACCGGGGAGCTGTTTTTT.